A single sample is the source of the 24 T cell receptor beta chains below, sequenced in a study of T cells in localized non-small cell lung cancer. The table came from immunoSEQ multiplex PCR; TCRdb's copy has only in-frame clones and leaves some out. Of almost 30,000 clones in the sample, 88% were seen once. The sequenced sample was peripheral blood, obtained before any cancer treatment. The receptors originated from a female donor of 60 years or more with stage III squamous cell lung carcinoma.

The CDR3 bases are TGTGCCAGCAGCCAAGAGCCTGCCGAGCAGTTCTTC. Its translation is CASSQEPAEQFF. V and J are TRBV14 and TRBJ2-1; D is undetermined. The CDR3 is made up of 12 amino acids. The germline V gene has CDR1 SGHDN and CDR2 FVKESK. V was cut by 0 bases and J by 10 bases, with 7 bases left in between. The whole variable domain, filled in from reference TRBV14 and TRBJ2-1, reads EAGVTQFPSHSVIEKGQTVTLRCDPISGHDNLYWYRRVMGKEIKFLLHFVKESKQDESGMPNNRFLAERTGGTYSTLKVQPAELEDSGVYFCASSQEPAEQFFGPGTRLTVL.

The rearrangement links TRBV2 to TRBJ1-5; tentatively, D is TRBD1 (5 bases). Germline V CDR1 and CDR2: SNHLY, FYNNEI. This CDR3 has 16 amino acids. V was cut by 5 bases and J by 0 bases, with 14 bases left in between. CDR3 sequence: CASSPQGPFSNQPQHF. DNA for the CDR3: TGTGCCAGCAGTCCTCAGGGCCCGTTTAGCAATCAGCCCCAGCATTTT.

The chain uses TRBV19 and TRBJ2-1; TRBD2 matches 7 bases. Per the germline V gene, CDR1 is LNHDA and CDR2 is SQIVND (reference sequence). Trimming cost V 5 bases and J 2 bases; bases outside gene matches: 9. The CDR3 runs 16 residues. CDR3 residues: CASSVGRAGAYNEQFF. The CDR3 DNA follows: TGTGCCAGTAGTGTGGGGCGGGCGGGAGCCTACAATGAGCAGTTCTTC.

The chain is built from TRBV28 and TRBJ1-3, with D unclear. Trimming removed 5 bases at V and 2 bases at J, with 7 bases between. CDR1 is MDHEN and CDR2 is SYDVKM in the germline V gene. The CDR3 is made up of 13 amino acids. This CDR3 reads CASSKETGNTIYF. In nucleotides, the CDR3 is TGTGCCAGCAGTAAGGAGACTGGAAACACCATATATTTT.

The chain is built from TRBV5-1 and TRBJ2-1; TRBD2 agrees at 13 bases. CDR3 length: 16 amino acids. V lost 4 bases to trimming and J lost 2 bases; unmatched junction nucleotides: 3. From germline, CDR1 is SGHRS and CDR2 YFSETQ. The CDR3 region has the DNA TGCGCCAGCAGCACGGGACTAGCGGGGCCCTACAATGAGCAGTTCTTC. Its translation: CASSTGLAGPYNEQFF.

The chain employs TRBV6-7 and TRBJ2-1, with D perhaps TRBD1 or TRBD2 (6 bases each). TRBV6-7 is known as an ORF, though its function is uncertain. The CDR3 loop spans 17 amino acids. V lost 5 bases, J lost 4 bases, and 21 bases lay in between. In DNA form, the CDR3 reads TGTGCCAGCAGTGCACAGGCGGAGGGGGGCCCATACAATGAGCAGTTCTTC. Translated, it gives CASSAQAEGGPYNEQFF.

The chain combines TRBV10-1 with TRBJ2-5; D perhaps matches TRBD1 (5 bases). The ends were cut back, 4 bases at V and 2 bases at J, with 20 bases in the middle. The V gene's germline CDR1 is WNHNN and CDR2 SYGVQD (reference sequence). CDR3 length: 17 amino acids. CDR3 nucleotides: TGCGCCAGCAGTGCCGGACACCAAGTAGGCGTTCAAGAGACCCAGTACTTC. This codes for CASSAGHQVGVQETQYF.

In DNA, the CDR3 is TGTGCCAGTAGCACCGGGACTGGCTACGAGCAGTACTTC. This sequence encodes CASSTGTGYEQYF. The rearrangement uses TRBV19 and TRBJ2-7; maybe TRBD2 (6 bases). The CDR3 extends over 13 amino acids. CDR1 and CDR2 (germline): LNHDA, SQIVND (reference sequence). V was clipped by 6 bases and J by 3 bases, with 12 bases between them.

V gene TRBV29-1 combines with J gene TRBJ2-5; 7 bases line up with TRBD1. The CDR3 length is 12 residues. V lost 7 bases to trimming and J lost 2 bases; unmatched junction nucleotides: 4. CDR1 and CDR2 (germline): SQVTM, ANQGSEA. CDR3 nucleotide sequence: TGCAGCGGGGGACAGTTTCAAGAGACCCAGTACTTC. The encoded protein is CSGGQFQETQYF.

CDR3 residues: CSVKDRANTGELFF. CDR3 sequence (DNA): TGCAGCGTTAAGGACAGGGCGAACACCGGGGAGCTGTTTTTT. The V gene is TRBV29-1, the J gene TRBJ2-2; the match to TRBD1 covers 8 bases. From germline, CDR1 is SQVTM and CDR2 ANQGSEA. The CDR3 runs 14 residues. The J segment lost 0 bases and the V segment lost 5 bases, leaving 2 bases of the junction unmatched.

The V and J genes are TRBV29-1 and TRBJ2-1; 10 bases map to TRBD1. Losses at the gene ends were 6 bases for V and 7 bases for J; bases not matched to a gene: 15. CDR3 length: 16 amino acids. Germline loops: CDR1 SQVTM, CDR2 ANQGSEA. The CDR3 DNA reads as TGCAGCGTAACCGACAGGGGGCATATCAGATTGAATGAGCAGTTCTTC. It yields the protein CSVTDRGHIRLNEQFF.

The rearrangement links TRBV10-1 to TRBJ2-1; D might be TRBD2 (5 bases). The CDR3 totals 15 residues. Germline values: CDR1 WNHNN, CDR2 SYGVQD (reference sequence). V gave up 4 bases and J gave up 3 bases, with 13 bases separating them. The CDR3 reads CASSVSIASYNEQFF. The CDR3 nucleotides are TGCGCCAGCAGTGTCTCGATAGCGAGCTACAATGAGCAGTTCTTC.

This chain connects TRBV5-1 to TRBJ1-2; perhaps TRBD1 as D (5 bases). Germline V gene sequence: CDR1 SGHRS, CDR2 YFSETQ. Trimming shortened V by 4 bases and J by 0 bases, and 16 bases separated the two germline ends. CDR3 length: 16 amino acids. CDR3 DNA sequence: TGCGCCAGCAGCCCCTTCCAGGGAGAGCCTAACTATGGCTACACCTTC. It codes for CASSPFQGEPNYGYTF.

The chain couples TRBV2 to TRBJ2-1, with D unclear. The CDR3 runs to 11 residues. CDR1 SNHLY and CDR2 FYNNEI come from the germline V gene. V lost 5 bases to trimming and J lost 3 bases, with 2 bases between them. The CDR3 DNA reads TGTGCCAGCAGTTTCTACAATGAGCAGTTCTTC. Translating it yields CASSFYNEQFF.

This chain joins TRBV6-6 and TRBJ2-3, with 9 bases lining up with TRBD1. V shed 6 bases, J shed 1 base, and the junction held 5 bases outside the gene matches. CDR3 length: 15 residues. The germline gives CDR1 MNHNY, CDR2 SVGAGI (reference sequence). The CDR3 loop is CASSSRDRGTDTQYF. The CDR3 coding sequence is TGTGCCAGCAGCTCCCGGGACAGGGGCACAGATACGCAGTATTTT.

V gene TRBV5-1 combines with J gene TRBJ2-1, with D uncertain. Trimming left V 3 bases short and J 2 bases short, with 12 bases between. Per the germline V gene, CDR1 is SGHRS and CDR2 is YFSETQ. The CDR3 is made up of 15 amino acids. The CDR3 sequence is CASSSSGDTYNEQFF. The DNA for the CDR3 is TGCGCCAGCAGCTCGTCAGGAGATACCTACAATGAGCAGTTCTTC.

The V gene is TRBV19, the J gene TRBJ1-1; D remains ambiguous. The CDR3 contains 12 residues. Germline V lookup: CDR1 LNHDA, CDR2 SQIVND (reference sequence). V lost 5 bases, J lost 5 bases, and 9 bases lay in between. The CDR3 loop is CASSYGGTEAFF. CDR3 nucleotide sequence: TGTGCCAGTAGTTACGGTGGGACTGAAGCTTTCTTT.

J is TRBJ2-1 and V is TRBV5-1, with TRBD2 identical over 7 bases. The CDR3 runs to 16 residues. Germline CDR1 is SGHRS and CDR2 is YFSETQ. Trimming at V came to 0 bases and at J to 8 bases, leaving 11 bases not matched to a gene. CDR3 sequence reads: CASSLAPGLVGDEQFF. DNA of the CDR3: TGCGCCAGCAGCTTGGCTCCCGGACTAGTCGGCGATGAGCAGTTCTTC.

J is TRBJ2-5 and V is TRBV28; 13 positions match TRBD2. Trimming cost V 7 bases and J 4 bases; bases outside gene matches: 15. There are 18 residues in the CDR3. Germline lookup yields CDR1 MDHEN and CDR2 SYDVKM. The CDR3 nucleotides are TGTGCCAGCACCCCCGGGACTAGCGGGATAGGAATCGGAGAGACCCAGTACTTC. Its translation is CASTPGTSGIGIGETQYF.

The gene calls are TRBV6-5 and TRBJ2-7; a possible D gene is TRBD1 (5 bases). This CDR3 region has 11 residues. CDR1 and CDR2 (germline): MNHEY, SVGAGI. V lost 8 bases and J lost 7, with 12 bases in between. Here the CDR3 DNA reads TGTGCCAGCGCTTGGGGCCGGGAGCAGTACTTC. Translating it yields CASAWGREQYF.

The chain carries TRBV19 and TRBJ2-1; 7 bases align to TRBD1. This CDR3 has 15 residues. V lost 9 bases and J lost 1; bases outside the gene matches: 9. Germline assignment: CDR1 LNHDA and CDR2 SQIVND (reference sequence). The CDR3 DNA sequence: TGTGCCAGCCGACAGGCAGGGGGATCCTACAATGAGCAGTTCTTC. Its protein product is CASRQAGGSYNEQFF.

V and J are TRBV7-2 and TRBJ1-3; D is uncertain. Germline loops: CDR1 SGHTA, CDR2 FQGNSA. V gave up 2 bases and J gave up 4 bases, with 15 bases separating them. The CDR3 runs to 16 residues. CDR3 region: CASSLSFRLAGNTIYF. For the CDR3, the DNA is TGTGCCAGCAGCTTAAGTTTCCGATTGGCCGGAAACACCATATATTTT. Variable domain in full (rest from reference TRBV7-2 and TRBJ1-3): GAGVSQSPSNKVTEKGKDVELRCDPISGHTALYWYRQSLGQGLEFLIYFQGNSAPDKSGLPSDRFSAERTGGSVSTLTIQRTQQEDSAVYLCASSLSFRLAGNTIYFGEGSWLTVV.

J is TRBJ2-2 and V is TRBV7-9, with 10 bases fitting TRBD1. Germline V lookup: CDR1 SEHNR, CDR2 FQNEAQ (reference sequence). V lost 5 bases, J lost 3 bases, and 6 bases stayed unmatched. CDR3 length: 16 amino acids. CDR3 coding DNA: TGTGCCAGCAGCGCGCCGGGACAGGGGTACACCGGGGAGCTGTTTTTT. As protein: CASSAPGQGYTGELFF.

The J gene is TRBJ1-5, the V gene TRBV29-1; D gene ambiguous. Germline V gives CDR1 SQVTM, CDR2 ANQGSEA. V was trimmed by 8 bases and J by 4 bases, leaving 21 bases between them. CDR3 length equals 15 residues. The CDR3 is CSPRPSPYLNQPQHF. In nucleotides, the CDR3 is TGCAGCCCTAGGCCATCCCCGTACCTAAATCAGCCCCAGCATTTT.